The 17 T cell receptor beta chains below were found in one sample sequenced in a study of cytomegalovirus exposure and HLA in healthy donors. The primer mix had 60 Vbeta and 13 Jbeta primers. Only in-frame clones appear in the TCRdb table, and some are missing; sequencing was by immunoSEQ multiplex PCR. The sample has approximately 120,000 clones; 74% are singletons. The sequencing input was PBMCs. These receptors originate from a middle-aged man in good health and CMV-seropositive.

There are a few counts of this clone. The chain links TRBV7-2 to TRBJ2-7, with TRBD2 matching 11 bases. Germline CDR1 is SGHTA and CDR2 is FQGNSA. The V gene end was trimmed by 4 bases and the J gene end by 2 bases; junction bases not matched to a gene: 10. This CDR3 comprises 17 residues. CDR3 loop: CASSSGLAVMLTYEQYF. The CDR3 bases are TGTGCCAGCAGCTCGGGACTAGCGGTTATGTTAACCTACGAGCAGTACTTC.

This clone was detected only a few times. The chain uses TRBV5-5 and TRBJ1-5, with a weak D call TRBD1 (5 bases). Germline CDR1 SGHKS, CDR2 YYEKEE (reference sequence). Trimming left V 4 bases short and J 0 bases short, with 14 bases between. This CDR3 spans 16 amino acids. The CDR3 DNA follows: TGTGCCAGCAGCGGTGGTACGGGGGGTAGCAATCAGCCCCAGCATTTT. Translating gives CASSGGTGGSNQPQHF.

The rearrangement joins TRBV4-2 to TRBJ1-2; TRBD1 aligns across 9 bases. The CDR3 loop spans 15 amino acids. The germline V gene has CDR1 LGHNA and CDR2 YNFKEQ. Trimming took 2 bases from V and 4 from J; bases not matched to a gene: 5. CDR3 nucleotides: TGTGCCAGCAGCCAACCCACAGGGGGCTCCTATGGCTACACCTTC. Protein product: CASSQPTGGSYGYTF.

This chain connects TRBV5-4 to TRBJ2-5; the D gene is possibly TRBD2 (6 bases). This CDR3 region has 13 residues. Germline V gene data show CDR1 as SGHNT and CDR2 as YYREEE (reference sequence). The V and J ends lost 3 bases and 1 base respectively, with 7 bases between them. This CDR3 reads CASSSGSQETQYF. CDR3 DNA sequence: TGTGCCAGCAGCTCCGGGAGCCAAGAGACCCAGTACTTC.

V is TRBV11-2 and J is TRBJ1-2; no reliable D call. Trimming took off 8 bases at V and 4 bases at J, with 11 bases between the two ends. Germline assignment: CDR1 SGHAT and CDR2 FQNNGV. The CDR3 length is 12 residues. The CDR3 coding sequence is TGTGCCAGCGCAGCGATCCCCTATGGCTACACCTTC. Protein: CASAAIPYGYTF.

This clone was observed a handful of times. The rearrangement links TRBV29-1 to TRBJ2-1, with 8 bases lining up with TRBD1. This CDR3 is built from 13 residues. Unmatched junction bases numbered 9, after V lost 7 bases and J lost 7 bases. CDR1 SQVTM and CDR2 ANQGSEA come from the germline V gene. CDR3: CSGGTGLNNEQFF. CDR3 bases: TGCAGCGGGGGGACAGGTCTAAATAATGAGCAGTTCTTC.

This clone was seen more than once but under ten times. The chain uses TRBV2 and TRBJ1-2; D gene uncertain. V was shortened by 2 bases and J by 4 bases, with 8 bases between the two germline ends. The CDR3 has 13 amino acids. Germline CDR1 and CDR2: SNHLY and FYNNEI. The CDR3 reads CASSERESYGYTF. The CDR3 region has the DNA TGTGCCAGCAGTGAAAGGGAGAGCTATGGCTACACCTTC.

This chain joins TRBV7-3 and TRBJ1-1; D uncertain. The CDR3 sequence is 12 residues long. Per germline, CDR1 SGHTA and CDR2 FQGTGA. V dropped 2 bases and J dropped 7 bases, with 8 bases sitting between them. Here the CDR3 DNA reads TGTGCCAGCAGCTTACCCCGGAGTGAAGCTTTCTTT. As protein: CASSLPRSEAFF.

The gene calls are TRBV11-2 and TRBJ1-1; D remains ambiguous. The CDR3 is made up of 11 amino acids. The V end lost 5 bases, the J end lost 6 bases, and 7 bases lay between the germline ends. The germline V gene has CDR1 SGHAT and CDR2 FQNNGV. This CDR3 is CASSVAAEAFF. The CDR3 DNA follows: TGTGCCAGCAGCGTAGCAGCTGAAGCTTTCTTT.

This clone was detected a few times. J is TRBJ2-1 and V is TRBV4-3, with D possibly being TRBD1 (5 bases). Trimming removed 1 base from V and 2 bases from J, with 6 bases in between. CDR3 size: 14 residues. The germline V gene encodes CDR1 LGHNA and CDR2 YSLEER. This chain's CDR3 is CASSQGQTYNEQFF. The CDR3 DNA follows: TGCGCCAGCAGCCAAGGACAGACCTACAATGAGCAGTTCTTC.

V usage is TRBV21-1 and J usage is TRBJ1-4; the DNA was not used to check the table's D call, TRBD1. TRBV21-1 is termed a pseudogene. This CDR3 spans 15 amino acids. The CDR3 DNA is TGTGCCAGCAGCAAAGGGGGGACAGGGGCCGAAAAACTGTTTTTT. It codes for CASSKGGTGAEKLFF.

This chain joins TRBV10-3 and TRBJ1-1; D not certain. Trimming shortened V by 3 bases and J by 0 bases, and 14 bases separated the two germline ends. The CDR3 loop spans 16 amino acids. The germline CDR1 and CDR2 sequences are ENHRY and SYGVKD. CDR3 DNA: TGTGCCATCAGTGAACACCCAAACCAAATGAACACTGAAGCTTTCTTT. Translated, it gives CAISEHPNQMNTEAFF.

CDR3 residues: CASTDRNTEAFF. The DNA for the CDR3 is TGTGCCAGCACGGACAGAAACACTGAAGCTTTCTTT. V usage is TRBV2 and J usage is TRBJ1-1, with D possibly being TRBD1 (6 bases). The ends were cut back, 7 bases at V and 2 bases at J, with 8 bases in the middle. CDR1 and CDR2 (germline): SNHLY, FYNNEI. This CDR3 spans 12 amino acids.

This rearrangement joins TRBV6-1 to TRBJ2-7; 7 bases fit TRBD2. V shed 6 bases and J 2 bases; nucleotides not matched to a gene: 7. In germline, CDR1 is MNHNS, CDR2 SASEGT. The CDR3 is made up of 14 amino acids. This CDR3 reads CASSPSSGTYEQYF. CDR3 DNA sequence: TGTGCCAGCAGCCCATCAAGCGGGACCTACGAGCAGTACTTC.

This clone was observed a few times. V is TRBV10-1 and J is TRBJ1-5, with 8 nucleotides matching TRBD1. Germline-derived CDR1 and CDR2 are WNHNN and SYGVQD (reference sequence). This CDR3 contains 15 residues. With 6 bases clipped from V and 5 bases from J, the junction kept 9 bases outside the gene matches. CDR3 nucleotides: TGCGCCAGCAGGCCGAGGACAGGGTTCGATCAGCCCCAGCATTTT. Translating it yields CASRPRTGFDQPQHF.

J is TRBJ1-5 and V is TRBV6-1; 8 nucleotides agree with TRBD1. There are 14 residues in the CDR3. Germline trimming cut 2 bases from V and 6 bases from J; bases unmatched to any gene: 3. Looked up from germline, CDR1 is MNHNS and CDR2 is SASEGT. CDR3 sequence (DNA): TGTGCCAGCAGTGAACAGGGGGCGCGTCAGCCCCAGCATTTT. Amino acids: CASSEQGARQPQHF.

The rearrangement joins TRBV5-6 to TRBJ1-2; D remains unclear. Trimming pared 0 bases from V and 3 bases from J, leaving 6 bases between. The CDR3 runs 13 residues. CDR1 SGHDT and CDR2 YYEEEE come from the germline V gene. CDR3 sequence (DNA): TGTGCCAGCAGCTTGGGCAGGCACTATGGCTACACCTTC. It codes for CASSLGRHYGYTF.